This TCR beta chain was retrieved from a study of radiotherapy plus CTLA-4 blockade in lung cancer. Points from the study as a whole: Clones derived from tumor TCRs expanded in blood after radiotherapy plus ipilimumab.

Worth noting for this clone: What it binds is unknown.

Focal radiation with ipilimumab CTLA-4 blockade was given to patients with chemo-refractory metastatic non-small-cell lung cancer. This CDR3 region has 14 residues. The V and J ends lost 4 bases and 1 base respectively, with 11 bases between them. Germline V lookup: CDR1 LNHDA, CDR2 SQIVND (reference sequence). Clones were sequenced by immunoSEQ multiplex PCR, and TCRdb holds only the in-frame ones, with some missing. The sample holds about 56,000 clones, 70% to 80% seen once. The sample consisted of peripheral blood, taken from a patient treated with radiotherapy plus ipilimumab. This receptor was obtained from a human donor with non-small cell lung cancer who had a complete response to radiotherapy plus ipilimumab. V gene TRBV19 combines with J gene TRBJ2-7; TRBD1 might be the D (6 bases). Here the CDR3 DNA reads TGTGCCAGTAGTACGCCGGGACAATCCTACGAGCAGTACTTC. It is translated as CASSTPGQSYEQYF.